These 22 T cell receptor beta chains were all obtained from the same sample, sequenced in a study of cytomegalovirus exposure and HLA in healthy donors. The PCR had 60 Vbeta and 13 Jbeta primers. Data came from immunoSEQ multiplex PCR; TCRdb stores just in-frame clones and leaves some out. The sample yields 50,000 to 75,000 clones, over 70% seen once. Sequenced input: PBMCs. The receptors shown here come from a woman in her forties in good health and CMV-seronegative.

This chain connects TRBV6-1 to TRBJ2-1, with TRBD2 matching 12 bases. CDR3 length: 15 residues. Per germline, CDR1 MNHNS and CDR2 SASEGT. V shed 7 bases and J 4 bases; nucleotides not matched to a gene: 5. CDR3 loop: CASNLGLAGYNEQFF. The DNA of the CDR3 is TGTGCCAGCAACCTTGGACTAGCGGGGTACAATGAGCAGTTCTTC.

This rearrangement joins TRBV2 to TRBJ2-3; D ambiguous. V was pared by 5 bases and J by 11 bases, with 20 bases between. This CDR3 has 14 residues. Germline V gene data show CDR1 as SNHLY and CDR2 as FYNNEI. The CDR3 DNA reads as TGTGCCAGCAGTTCTAACCTCCCTGCTTTTGAGCAGTATTTT. Translated, it gives CASSSNLPAFEQYF.

V gene TRBV9 combines with J gene TRBJ1-1; no firm D call. Germline assignment: CDR1 SGDLS and CDR2 YYNGEE. The CDR3 is 13 residues long. The V gene lost 0 bases and the J gene lost 0 bases, with 3 bases spanning the gap. The CDR3 bases are TGTGCCAGCAGCGTAGGTATGAACACTGAAGCTTTCTTT. It is translated as CASSVGMNTEAFF.

The chain employs TRBV7-8 and TRBJ2-7, with 7 positions matching TRBD2. This CDR3 comprises 17 residues. The germline gives CDR1 SGHVS, CDR2 FQNEAQ. J lost 2 bases, V lost 5 bases, and 15 bases had no gene match. CDR3 region: CASSHPPSQGGTYEQYF. The DNA of the CDR3 is TGTGCCAGCAGCCATCCACCCTCGCAGGGAGGGACCTACGAGCAGTACTTC.

The chain recombines TRBV5-1 with TRBJ1-1; perhaps TRBD1 as D (5 bases). Trimming took 1 base from V and 1 from J, leaving 5 bases between them. This CDR3 region has 13 residues. In germline, CDR1 is SGHRS, CDR2 YFSETQ. The DNA of the CDR3 is TGCGCCAGCAGCTTGACAGGGAACACTGAAGCTTTCTTT. It codes for CASSLTGNTEAFF.

J is TRBJ1-2 and V is TRBV27; tentatively, D is TRBD1 (5 bases). V lost 0 bases and J 8 bases, leaving 16 bases between the germline ends. There are 15 residues in the CDR3. From germline, CDR1 is MNHEY and CDR2 SMNVEV (reference sequence). This CDR3 reads CASSLSGIQGRGYTF. CDR3 coding DNA: TGTGCCAGCAGTTTATCGGGAATCCAGGGCCGGGGCTACACCTTC.

In this sample, this clone turned up a few times. The sample has other DNA sequences that encode this CDR3 too. This sequence joins TRBV9 and TRBJ2-7; D may be TRBD2 (6 bases). Trimming removed 0 bases from V and 0 bases from J, with 7 bases in between. The CDR3 spans 14 residues. Germline V gene data show CDR1 as SGDLS and CDR2 as YYNGEE. The CDR3: CASSVGDSSYEQYF. The CDR3 DNA reads as TGTGCCAGCAGCGTAGGGGACTCCTCCTACGAGCAGTACTTC.

This clone was seen just once. The chain combines TRBV28 with TRBJ1-2, with 11 bases aligning to TRBD1. CDR3 length equals 15 residues. With V trimmed by 4 bases and J by 2 bases, 3 bases remained unmatched. Germline values: CDR1 MDHEN, CDR2 SYDVKM. In DNA, the CDR3 is TGTGCCAGCAGTTCGGGACAGGGGGGAAACTATGGCTACACCTTC. It specifies CASSSGQGGNYGYTF.

This clone has only a few counts. The chain employs TRBV2 and TRBJ1-1, with D unclear. Germline V gives CDR1 SNHLY, CDR2 FYNNEI. Trimming removed 3 bases at V and 1 base at J, with 12 bases between. The CDR3 has 15 residues. The DNA of the CDR3 is TGTGCCAGCAGTGATGGGCCATCGAGGAACACTGAAGCTTTCTTT. Protein sequence: CASSDGPSRNTEAFF.

This clone was counted only a few times. V and J are TRBV7-6 and TRBJ1-1; a weak D match, TRBD1 (6 bases). CDR1 and CDR2 from the germline V gene are SGHVS and FNYEAQ. This CDR3 is built from 12 residues. V was cut by 6 bases and J by 6 bases, with 11 bases left in between. CDR3 sequence: CASSSYRAEAFF. As DNA, the CDR3 is TGTGCCAGCAGTTCGTACAGGGCTGAAGCTTTCTTT.

This clone was detected a few times. This chain joins TRBV5-5 and TRBJ2-1; D is perhaps TRBD2 (5 bases). Germline CDR1 SGHKS, CDR2 YYEKEE (reference sequence). V was pared by 2 bases and J by 3 bases, with 12 bases between. This CDR3 is 15 amino acids long. CDR3 coding DNA: TGTGCCAGCAGCTTCGGGCTAAGCGGCTACAATGAGCAGTTCTTC. The encoded protein is CASSFGLSGYNEQFF.

This chain connects TRBV6-5 to TRBJ2-7; 8 bases align to TRBD2. Germline CDR1 and CDR2: MNHEY and SVGAGI. V lost 7 bases and J lost 2; bases outside the gene matches: 4. This CDR3 comprises 13 residues. CDR3: CASTGGRAYEQYF. CDR3 in DNA: TGTGCCAGCACGGGGGGGAGGGCCTACGAGCAGTACTTC.

This clone appeared once. V and J are TRBV18 and TRBJ2-5; 7 nucleotides line up with TRBD2. This CDR3 region has 16 residues. V gave up 2 bases and J gave up 2 bases; unmatched junction bases: 8. Germline V gene lookup returns CDR1 KGHSH and CDR2 LQKENI. This chain's CDR3 is CASSPRRLAGQETQYF. The CDR3 DNA is TGTGCCAGCTCACCAAGGCGACTAGCAGGACAAGAGACCCAGTACTTC.

The chain recombines TRBV9 with TRBJ1-2; 7 bases fit TRBD1. The V gene end was trimmed by 4 bases and the J gene end by 8 bases; junction bases not matched to a gene: 8. Germline lookup yields CDR1 SGDLS and CDR2 YYNGEE. The CDR3 is 13 amino acids. CDR3 protein: CASSPDRSDGYTF. CDR3 nucleotides: TGTGCCAGCAGCCCGGACAGGTCAGACGGCTACACCTTC. Drawing the rest from reference TRBV9 and TRBJ1-2, the complete variable domain is DSGVTQTPKHLITATGQRVTLRCSPRSGDLSVYWYQQSLDQGLQFLIQYYNGEERAKGNILERFSAQQFPDLHSELNLSSLELGDSALYFCASSPDRSDGYTFGSGTRLTVV.

This chain links TRBV28 with TRBJ2-3; D is possibly TRBD1 (6 bases). The germline V gene encodes CDR1 MDHEN and CDR2 SYDVKM. The V and J ends lost 5 bases and 11 bases respectively, with 26 bases between them. This CDR3 has 16 amino acids. The CDR3 coding sequence is TGTGCCAGCAGTCTCACCCCCGGGACACTCCGGAGTGTGCAGTATTTT. Its protein product is CASSLTPGTLRSVQYF. Together with reference TRBV28 and TRBJ2-3, the CDR3 gives the full variable domain: DVKVTQSSRYLVKRTGEKVFLECVQDMDHENMFWYRQDPGLGLRLIYFSYDVKMKEKGDIPEGYSVSREKKERFSLILESASTNQTSMYLCASSLTPGTLRSVQYFGPGTRLTVL.

The sample holds one count of this clone. This chain connects TRBV6-5 to TRBJ2-1; 9 nucleotides match TRBD1. Germline V gene sequence: CDR1 MNHEY, CDR2 SVGAGI. The V segment lost 5 bases and the J segment 3 bases; nucleotides outside the gene matches: 5. The CDR3 extends over 15 amino acids. DNA for the CDR3: TGTGCCAGCAGTGTCGGGACAGGGAGCTACAATGAGCAGTTCTTC. This translates into CASSVGTGSYNEQFF.

This rearrangement joins TRBV5-1 to TRBJ2-1, with 12 positions matching TRBD1. The CDR3 totals 16 residues. The V gene's germline CDR1 is SGHRS and CDR2 YFSETQ. With V trimmed by 3 bases and J by 6 bases, 7 bases remained unmatched. DNA of the CDR3: TGCGCCAGCAGCTGGAGCCCGGGACAGGGGGCCAATGAGCAGTTCTTC. Protein product: CASSWSPGQGANEQFF.

This rearrangement joins TRBV4-3 to TRBJ2-7; a possible D gene is TRBD2 (6 bases). Germline V lookup: CDR1 LGHNA, CDR2 YSLEER. Trimming shortened V by 0 bases and J by 2 bases, and 14 bases separated the two germline ends. The CDR3 runs 16 residues. CDR3 nucleotide sequence: TGCGCCAGCAGCCAAGATCGGGCGGGACTCCCCTACGAGCAGTACTTC. Encoded protein: CASSQDRAGLPYEQYF.

The chain has TRBV28 and TRBJ2-3; 7 bases fit TRBD2. CDR3 length: 15 amino acids. Germline assignment: CDR1 MDHEN and CDR2 SYDVKM. Unmatched junction bases numbered 7, after V lost 4 bases and J lost 3 bases. The CDR3 sequence: CASSSPGLPTDTQYF. CDR3 coding DNA: TGTGCCAGCAGTTCTCCGGGACTACCTACAGATACGCAGTATTTT. Full variable domain (missing parts from reference TRBV28 and TRBJ2-3): DVKVTQSSRYLVKRTGEKVFLECVQDMDHENMFWYRQDPGLGLRLIYFSYDVKMKEKGDIPEGYSVSREKKERFSLILESASTNQTSMYLCASSSPGLPTDTQYFGPGTRLTVL.

The rearrangement joins TRBV7-8 to TRBJ1-1; TRBD1 agrees at 9 bases. This CDR3 has 13 residues. Trimming at V came to 8 bases and at J to 5 bases, leaving 6 bases not matched to a gene. CDR1 is SGHVS and CDR2 is FQNEAQ in the germline V gene. The CDR3 spells CASGYRGRTEAFF. Written as DNA, the CDR3 is TGTGCCAGCGGATACAGGGGGCGGACTGAAGCTTTCTTT. Drawing the rest from reference TRBV7-8 and TRBJ1-1, the complete variable domain is GAGVSQSPRYKVAKRGQDVALRCDPISGHVSLFWYQQALGQGPEFLTYFQNEAQLDKSGLPSDRFFAERPEGSVSTLKIQRTQQEDSAVYLCASGYRGRTEAFFGQGTRLTVV.

The chain recombines TRBV5-1 with TRBJ1-4, with TRBD1 identical over 8 bases. Germline CDR1 SGHRS, CDR2 YFSETQ. This CDR3 region has 14 residues. J gave up 8 bases and V 3 bases, and 6 bases lay outside the gene matches. The CDR3 here is CASSWTGKDEKLFF. The CDR3, as DNA: TGCGCCAGCAGCTGGACAGGGAAGGACGAAAAACTGTTTTTT.

V is TRBV4-2 and J is TRBJ2-1, with TRBD2 identical over 7 bases. Germline V gene data show CDR1 as LGHNA and CDR2 as YNFKEQ. This CDR3 has 16 amino acids. V was clipped by 0 bases and J by 4 bases; unmatched bases: 6. The DNA for the CDR3 is TGTGCCAGCAGCCAAGACTCATTCGGGGGGTACAATGAGCAGTTCTTC. Residues: CASSQDSFGGYNEQFF.